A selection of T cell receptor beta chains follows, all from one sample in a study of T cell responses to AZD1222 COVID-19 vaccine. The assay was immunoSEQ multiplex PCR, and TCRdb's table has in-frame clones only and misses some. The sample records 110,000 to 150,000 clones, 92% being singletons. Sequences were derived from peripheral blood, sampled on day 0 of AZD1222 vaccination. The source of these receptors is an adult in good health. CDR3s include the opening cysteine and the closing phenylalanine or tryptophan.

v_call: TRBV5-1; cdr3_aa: CASSPTSGRIGEQYF
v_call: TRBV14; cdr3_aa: CASSKPQGREIVYGSYNEQFF
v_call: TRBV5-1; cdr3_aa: CASSLEGQGTNTEAFF
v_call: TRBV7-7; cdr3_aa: CASSPAAVSYEQYF
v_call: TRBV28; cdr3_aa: CASSTPGLAGSLQETQYF
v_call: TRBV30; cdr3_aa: CAWSGKTDSPVDF
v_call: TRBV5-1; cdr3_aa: CASSLAQLAGEIYEQYF
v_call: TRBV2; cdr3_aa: CASSEGSLGEKLFF
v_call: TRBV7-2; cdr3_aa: CASSQRLAGGPITGELFF
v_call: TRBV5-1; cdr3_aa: CASSLDGTDAYEQYF
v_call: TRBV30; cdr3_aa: CALGWPTEAFF
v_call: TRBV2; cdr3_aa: CASTQANIQYF
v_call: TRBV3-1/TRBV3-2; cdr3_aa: CASSYGQGSYEQYF
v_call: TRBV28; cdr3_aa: CASIPLGTEAFF